Below, 7 T cell receptor beta chains from the same sample are listed, as sequenced in a study of T-cell memory formation after mild COVID-19. TCRdb fed the 5' RACE reads into MiXCR, producing one record per CDR3 protein. The table includes around 200,000 distinct CDR3 sequences, roughly 10% detected once. Specimen: PBMCs or a T cell subset sorted from them (not recorded which). The receptors derive from a man younger than 35 who had mild COVID-19 (a few samples of this study predate the infection). Cell type and time point are not known.

The genes are TRBV5-1 and TRBJ2-5, with D unclear. This CDR3 region has 11 residues. Per the germline V gene, CDR1 is SGHRS and CDR2 is YFSETQ. Trimming stripped 6 bases from V and 5 bases from J, with 8 bases between. This CDR3 reads CASKDMETQYF. The CDR3 nucleotides are TGCGCCAGCAAGGATATGGAGACCCAGTACTTC. Combining the CDR3 with reference TRBV5-1 and TRBJ2-5 gives the whole variable domain KAGVTQTPRYLIKTRGQQVTLSCSPISGHRSVSWYQQTPGQGLQFLFEYFSETQRNKGNFPGRFSGRQFSNSRSEMNVSTLELGDSALYLCASKDMETQYFGPGTRLLVL.

V gene TRBV20-1 combines with J gene TRBJ2-1; 15 bases are a match to TRBD2. The V gene end was trimmed by 3 bases and the J gene end by 8 bases; junction bases not matched to a gene: 5. Germline values: CDR1 DFQATT, CDR2 SNEGSKA (reference sequence). The length of the CDR3 is 15 residues. The DNA of the CDR3 is TGCAGTGCTAGGCGGACTAGCGGGGGGGCCTATGAGCAGTTCTTC. It encodes CSARRTSGGAYEQFF.

This clonotype turned up a few times. The chain carries TRBV7-8 and TRBJ2-5; D might be TRBD1 (5 bases). The CDR3 consists of 15 residues. The germline CDR1 and CDR2 sequences are SGHVS and FQNEAQ. Deletions cut 6 bases from V and 3 bases from J, with 17 bases between. CDR3 in DNA: TGTGCCAGCAGTCAGATGGGGCAGGGCGAAGAGACCCAGTACTTC. This sequence encodes CASSQMGQGEETQYF.

The V gene is TRBV7-9, the J gene TRBJ1-1; TRBD1 is a possible D gene (6 bases). The CDR3 contains 15 residues. Germline V gene data show CDR1 as SEHNR and CDR2 as FQNEAQ (reference sequence). With 5 bases removed from V and 8 bases from J, the gap between germline ends came to 21 bases. For the CDR3, the DNA is TGTGCCAGCAGCCCCCGAACCCCCAGGGACATCGAAGCTTTCTTT. This gives the protein CASSPRTPRDIEAFF.

This clonotype turned up a few times. This rearrangement joins TRBV10-3 to TRBJ2-5; 12 bases align to TRBD2. The CDR3 covers 14 residues. V was pared by 6 bases and J by 5 bases, with 4 bases of the junction left unmatched. Germline lookup yields CDR1 ENHRY and CDR2 SYGVKD. The CDR3 DNA sequence: TGTGCCATCAGATCTAGCGGGGGGGACGAGACCCAGTACTTC. Its translation is CAIRSSGGDETQYF.

The V and J genes are TRBV7-2 and TRBJ1-2; TRBD1 matches 9 bases. V was pared by 4 bases and J by 6 bases, with 18 bases of the junction left unmatched. The CDR3 extends over 18 amino acids. Looked up from germline, CDR1 is SGHTA and CDR2 is FQGNSA. CDR3 loop: CASSSRGGPGQGLHGYTF. CDR3 bases: TGTGCCAGCAGCTCCCGCGGGGGGCCGGGACAGGGACTCCATGGCTACACCTTC.

This clonotype has ten or more counts. V gene TRBV20-1 combines with J gene TRBJ1-4; TRBD1 matches at 9 bases. CDR3 size: 20 residues. With 0 bases clipped from V and 6 bases from J, the junction kept 20 bases outside the gene matches. The V gene's germline CDR1 is DFQATT and CDR2 SNEGSKA (reference sequence). DNA of the CDR3: TGCAGTGCTAGAGAAAAACCGGGACAGGGTCCCCTGGCGCGTTATGAAAAACTGTTTTTT. Translated, it gives CSAREKPGQGPLARYEKLFF.